The rows below give T cell receptor beta chains drawn from one sample of a study of shared clonotypes between healthy human individuals. Produced via immunoSEQ multiplex PCR; TCRdb's table is partial and in-frame only. This sample carries more than 2,000,000 clones, about 92% of them seen once, and the ten largest clones take over 0.12%. Sequenced: naive CD4+ T cells sorted from blood. Receptor source: a man aged 18 to 29 in good health. Each CDR3 is given with its conserved first and last residue. The order of the fields is J gene, clone size, V gene, D gene, CDR3 DNA, CDR3 protein. D genes are given only for firm matches. Rows may omit the clone size; those that give it use once, few, many or a size class.

J gene: TRBJ2-2
clone size: .
V gene: TRBV2
D gene: .
CDR3 DNA: TGTGCCAGCAGTGAAGCACGTGGCACGACCGGGGAGCTGTTTTTT
CDR3 protein: CASSEARGTTGELFF

J gene: TRBJ2-1
clone size: .
V gene: TRBV7-9
D gene: TRBD1
CDR3 DNA: TGTGCCAGCAGCCTCCAGAAGGGGGCTAAGAATGAGCAGTTCTTC
CDR3 protein: CASSLQKGAKNEQFF

J gene: TRBJ2-2
clone size: .
V gene: TRBV2
D gene: .
CDR3 DNA: TGTGCCAGCAGAGAACAGGGAACGGGGGAGCTGTTTTTT
CDR3 protein: CASREQGTGELFF

J gene: TRBJ2-7
clone size: .
V gene: TRBV2
D gene: TRBD2
CDR3 DNA: TGTGCCAGCAGGGACCGGGACTATTATACCTACGAGCAGTACTTC
CDR3 protein: CASRDRDYYTYEQYF

J gene: TRBJ2-1
clone size: .
V gene: TRBV5-1
D gene: TRBD2
CDR3 DNA: TGCGCCAGCAAGAAGACCGGACTAGCGGGAGTCAATGAGCAGTTCTTC
CDR3 protein: CASKKTGLAGVNEQFF

J gene: TRBJ2-7
clone size: once
V gene: TRBV7-9
D gene: TRBD2
CDR3 DNA: TGTGCCAGCAGCCCGGGACTAGCGGGAGATCTCTACGAGCAGTACTTC
CDR3 protein: CASSPGLAGDLYEQYF

J gene: TRBJ1-2
clone size: .
V gene: TRBV6-1
D gene: TRBD1
CDR3 DNA: TGTGCCAGCAGGGACCCCGGGACAGGGGTAGGCTACACCTTC
CDR3 protein: CASRDPGTGVGYTF

J gene: TRBJ1-2
clone size: once
V gene: TRBV11-1
D gene: .
CDR3 DNA: TGTGCCAGCAGCTCCCGGAGAGACACCGACTATGGCTACACCTTC
CDR3 protein: CASSSRRDTDYGYTF

J gene: TRBJ2-5
clone size: .
V gene: TRBV6-1
D gene: .
CDR3 DNA: TGTGCCAGCAGCCTCGGGGTTTCCGAAGAGACCCAGTACTTC
CDR3 protein: CASSLGVSEETQYF

J gene: TRBJ2-3
clone size: .
V gene: TRBV6-5
D gene: .
CDR3 DNA: TGTGCCAGCAGCAGACACCGGACGGCAGATACGCAGTATTTT
CDR3 protein: CASSRHRTADTQYF

J gene: TRBJ1-6
clone size: few
V gene: TRBV7-2
D gene: .
CDR3 DNA: TGTGCCAGCAGCTTAGGCGATAACAGGATTGCAAGATCACCCCTCCACTTT
CDR3 protein: CASSLGDNRIARSPLHF

J gene: TRBJ1-5
clone size: few
V gene: TRBV7-2
D gene: TRBD1
CDR3 DNA: TGTGCCAGCAGCTTAGACAGGGGTAGCAATCAGCCCCAGCATTTT
CDR3 protein: CASSLDRGSNQPQHF

J gene: TRBJ2-5
clone size: .
V gene: TRBV6-1
D gene: TRBD2
CDR3 DNA: TGTGCCAGCGACGGGGCGGGAGGGCCAGAGACCCAGTACTTC
CDR3 protein: CASDGAGGPETQYF

J gene: TRBJ1-1
clone size: .
V gene: TRBV9
D gene: .
CDR3 DNA: TGTGCCAGCAGCGCCCCGGGGAACACTGAAGCTTTCTTT
CDR3 protein: CASSAPGNTEAFF

J gene: TRBJ2-7
clone size: .
V gene: TRBV7-9
D gene: .
CDR3 DNA: TGTGCCAGCAGCGCGCCGGTCACAGCCGACGGGCAGTACTTC
CDR3 protein: CASSAPVTADGQYF

J gene: TRBJ2-7
clone size: .
V gene: TRBV6-5
D gene: .
CDR3 DNA: TGTGCCAGCAGTTATTTTTCGTCCGGGGAGCAGTACTTC
CDR3 protein: CASSYFSSGEQYF

J gene: TRBJ1-6
clone size: .
V gene: TRBV4-1
D gene: .
CDR3 DNA: TGCGCCAGCAGCCAGAGTAAGGGTGAGATATTGTCACCCCTCCACTTT
CDR3 protein: CASSQSKGEILSPLHF

J gene: TRBJ1-4
clone size: once
V gene: TRBV6-6
D gene: .
CDR3 DNA: TGTGCCAGCAGTCACAGGGTACAGATTAATGAAAAACTGTTTTTT
CDR3 protein: CASSHRVQINEKLFF

J gene: TRBJ2-1
clone size: .
V gene: TRBV15
D gene: TRBD2
CDR3 DNA: TGTGCCACCAGCAGAGATGGGCGGGAGTGGGATGAGCAGTTCTTC
CDR3 protein: CATSRDGREWDEQFF

J gene: TRBJ1-5
clone size: .
V gene: TRBV5-3
D gene: .
CDR3 DNA: TGTGCCAGAAGCTTGGGGGGGCCCCAGCATTTT
CDR3 protein: CARSLGGPQHF

J gene: TRBJ2-3
clone size: .
V gene: TRBV11-1
D gene: .
CDR3 DNA: TGTGCCAGCAGCCTAGGTTGGGGGGACCCAGGGTTTGATACGCAGTATTTT
CDR3 protein: CASSLGWGDPGFDTQYF

J gene: TRBJ2-2
clone size: .
V gene: TRBV7-2
D gene: .
CDR3 DNA: TGTGCCAGCAGCTTATCTAGGACTCCAGACACCGGGGAGCTGTTTTTT
CDR3 protein: CASSLSRTPDTGELFF

J gene: TRBJ2-7
clone size: .
V gene: TRBV4-1
D gene: .
CDR3 DNA: TGCGCCAGCAGCCAAGATCTTTCCCTCAAGCAGTACTTC
CDR3 protein: CASSQDLSLKQYF

J gene: TRBJ2-5
clone size: .
V gene: TRBV6-6
D gene: .
CDR3 DNA: TGTGCCAGCAGCCAGACAGAAAGACAGACCCAGTACTTC
CDR3 protein: CASSQTERQTQYF

J gene: TRBJ2-7
clone size: .
V gene: TRBV9
D gene: TRBD2
CDR3 DNA: TGTGCCAGCAGCGTAGATCCCGGGACTAGCTACGAGCAGTACTTC
CDR3 protein: CASSVDPGTSYEQYF

J gene: TRBJ2-1
clone size: .
V gene: TRBV6-1
D gene: .
CDR3 DNA: TGTGCCAGCAGTGTATCGAGCTCCTACAATGAGCAGTTCTTC
CDR3 protein: CASSVSSSYNEQFF

J gene: TRBJ2-7
clone size: .
V gene: TRBV18
D gene: .
CDR3 DNA: TGTGCCAGCTCACCGTGGGAGTCCGGGGAGCAGTACTTC
CDR3 protein: CASSPWESGEQYF

J gene: TRBJ2-4
clone size: .
V gene: TRBV7-2
D gene: .
CDR3 DNA: TGTGCCAGCAGCTTATCCGCAGGGACTAAAAACATTCAGTACTTC
CDR3 protein: CASSLSAGTKNIQYF

J gene: TRBJ2-5
clone size: .
V gene: TRBV7-2
D gene: TRBD1
CDR3 DNA: TGTGCCAGCAGCTACGGGACAGTTCAAGAGACCCAGTACTTC
CDR3 protein: CASSYGTVQETQYF

J gene: TRBJ2-7
clone size: .
V gene: TRBV5-4
D gene: TRBD1
CDR3 DNA: TGTGCCAGCAGCCCCCGGGACAGCACCTACGAGCAGTACTTC
CDR3 protein: CASSPRDSTYEQYF

J gene: TRBJ2-1
clone size: .
V gene: TRBV11-2
D gene: .
CDR3 DNA: TGTGCCAGCAGCACCGGACTACCCAATGAGCAGTTCTTC
CDR3 protein: CASSTGLPNEQFF

J gene: TRBJ1-6
clone size: .
V gene: TRBV25-1
D gene: .
CDR3 DNA: TGTGCCAGCAGTGGGCGCTCCGTAAATTCACCCCTCCACTTT
CDR3 protein: CASSGRSVNSPLHF

J gene: TRBJ2-5
clone size: .
V gene: TRBV4-1
D gene: TRBD1
CDR3 DNA: TGCGCCAGCAGCCTTGGACAGGTGGAGACCCAGTACTTC
CDR3 protein: CASSLGQVETQYF

J gene: TRBJ2-5
clone size: .
V gene: TRBV6-1
D gene: .
CDR3 DNA: TGTGCCAGCAGTGAAGTGAACGGTGGGACCCAGTACTTC
CDR3 protein: CASSEVNGGTQYF

J gene: TRBJ1-5
clone size: once
V gene: TRBV7-2
D gene: .
CDR3 DNA: TGTGCCAGCAGCGCTATCGGGGCCCAAGCCTCCAATCAGCCCCAGCATTTT
CDR3 protein: CASSAIGAQASNQPQHF

J gene: TRBJ1-5
clone size: .
V gene: TRBV5-1
D gene: TRBD1
CDR3 DNA: TGCGCCAGCAGCTTGGGGACAGGGGAGACAAATCAGCCCCAGCATTTT
CDR3 protein: CASSLGTGETNQPQHF

J gene: TRBJ2-7
clone size: .
V gene: TRBV19
D gene: .
CDR3 DNA: TGTGCCAGTCGGACTAAGACAGGGAAAGCCTCCTACGAGCAGTACTTC
CDR3 protein: CASRTKTGKASYEQYF

J gene: TRBJ2-3
clone size: .
V gene: TRBV11-2
D gene: TRBD2
CDR3 DNA: TGTGCCAGCAACGTAGCGGGGGGGTTCACAGATACGCAGTATTTT
CDR3 protein: CASNVAGGFTDTQYF

J gene: TRBJ1-1
clone size: .
V gene: TRBV6-1
D gene: .
CDR3 DNA: TGTGCCAGCCGAGGCAGGGGCCATCCTGAAGCTTTCTTT
CDR3 protein: CASRGRGHPEAFF

J gene: TRBJ2-3
clone size: once
V gene: TRBV18
D gene: .
CDR3 DNA: TGTGCCAGCTCACCCATCAGGGAGGATACGCAGTATTTT
CDR3 protein: CASSPIREDTQYF

J gene: TRBJ1-4
clone size: .
V gene: TRBV16
D gene: .
CDR3 DNA: TGTGCCAGCCGAGGGACGAATAATGAAAAACTGTTTTTT
CDR3 protein: CASRGTNNEKLFF

J gene: TRBJ2-5
clone size: .
V gene: TRBV5-5
D gene: TRBD2
CDR3 DNA: TGTGCCAGCAGTCTTGCGGGACTAGAACAAGAGACCCAGTACTTC
CDR3 protein: CASSLAGLEQETQYF

J gene: TRBJ2-1
clone size: .
V gene: TRBV12-5
D gene: .
CDR3 DNA: TGTGCTAGTGGTTTGGTACGGAAGGAGGCGGGCCCGCGCAATGAGCAGTTCTTC
CDR3 protein: CASGLVRKEAGPRNEQFF

J gene: TRBJ1-2
clone size: once
V gene: TRBV7-9
D gene: TRBD1
CDR3 DNA: TGTGCCAGCAGCCAAGCGGGACAGGGGTTTCGCTATGGCTACACCTTC
CDR3 protein: CASSQAGQGFRYGYTF

J gene: TRBJ1-2
clone size: .
V gene: TRBV28
D gene: .
CDR3 DNA: TGTGCCAGCAGTTTTCCGGGGGGTGGCTACACCTTC
CDR3 protein: CASSFPGGGYTF

J gene: TRBJ2-7
clone size: .
V gene: TRBV30
D gene: .
CDR3 DNA: TGTGCCTGGAGCCCTGGCTACGAGCAGTACTTC
CDR3 protein: CAWSPGYEQYF

J gene: TRBJ2-5
clone size: .
V gene: TRBV4-1
D gene: .
CDR3 DNA: TGCGCCAGCAGCCAAGGAAGCCGCGAGACCCAGTACTTC
CDR3 protein: CASSQGSRETQYF

J gene: TRBJ2-1
clone size: .
V gene: TRBV20-1
D gene: .
CDR3 DNA: TGCAGTGCTCCGAGTTACAATGAGCAGTTCTTC
CDR3 protein: CSAPSYNEQFF

J gene: TRBJ1-2
clone size: .
V gene: TRBV7-9
D gene: .
CDR3 DNA: TGTGCCAGCAGCTATCAGACCTATGGCTACACCTTC
CDR3 protein: CASSYQTYGYTF

J gene: TRBJ2-3
clone size: .
V gene: TRBV10-2
D gene: .
CDR3 DNA: TGCGCCAGCACCGGACTATTCTCTAGCACAGATACGCAGTATTTT
CDR3 protein: CASTGLFSSTDTQYF

J gene: TRBJ1-1
clone size: .
V gene: TRBV2
D gene: .
CDR3 DNA: TGTGCCAGCAGTGAAAAGGGAGGCTACACTGAAGCTTTCTTT
CDR3 protein: CASSEKGGYTEAFF

J gene: TRBJ2-7
clone size: few
V gene: TRBV4-3
D gene: .
CDR3 DNA: TGCGCCAGCAGCCAAGGGCTAGGAGGAACCTACGAGCAGTACTTC
CDR3 protein: CASSQGLGGTYEQYF

J gene: TRBJ1-1
clone size: once
V gene: TRBV11-2
D gene: .
CDR3 DNA: TGTGCCAGCAGAATACGGGCGGGGGCGGACACTGAAGCTTTCTTT
CDR3 protein: CASRIRAGADTEAFF

J gene: TRBJ2-7
clone size: .
V gene: TRBV12-5
D gene: TRBD1
CDR3 DNA: TGTGCTAGTGGTTTGACATTCCGGGACAGGGCCTCCTACGAGCAGTACTTC
CDR3 protein: CASGLTFRDRASYEQYF

J gene: TRBJ2-7
clone size: .
V gene: TRBV18
D gene: TRBD2
CDR3 DNA: TGTGCCAGCTCGGGGGGGAACGAGCAGTACTTC
CDR3 protein: CASSGGNEQYF

J gene: TRBJ2-7
clone size: .
V gene: TRBV6-4
D gene: TRBD2
CDR3 DNA: TGTGCCAGCAGTGACCGGGGGGGGTCCGACTCCTACGAGCAGTACTTC
CDR3 protein: CASSDRGGSDSYEQYF

J gene: TRBJ2-1
clone size: .
V gene: TRBV7-9
D gene: TRBD1
CDR3 DNA: TGTGCCAGCAGCCGTCCCGGGACAGGGGTCGAGCAGTTCTTC
CDR3 protein: CASSRPGTGVEQFF

J gene: TRBJ1-6
clone size: .
V gene: TRBV10-1
D gene: .
CDR3 DNA: TGCGCCAGCAGTGAGTCGGCCAATTCACCCCTCCACTTT
CDR3 protein: CASSESANSPLHF

J gene: TRBJ2-3
clone size: .
V gene: TRBV7-2
D gene: .
CDR3 DNA: TGTGCCAGCAGCCCCAAAGCTGGGCTAGCCACAGATACGCAGTATTTT
CDR3 protein: CASSPKAGLATDTQYF

J gene: TRBJ1-5
clone size: .
V gene: TRBV6-1
D gene: .
CDR3 DNA: TGTGCCAGCAGTGAAACGGTTAGCAATCAGCCCCAGCATTTT
CDR3 protein: CASSETVSNQPQHF